The T cell receptor beta chain described here comes from a study of T cells in Graves' hyperthyroidism and ophthalmopathy. About the study: Prior to any treatment, at the point of initial diagnosis, peripheral blood was collected.

Used for diagnoses were clinical symptoms, serum thyroxine and TRAb, thyroid ultrasound and orbital computed tomography. The table lists this clonotype with a few counts. Using RNA transcripts as the source, TCR beta CDR3 regions were amplified. HTBI primers were employed in a first-round RT-PCR of the TCR CDR3. MiXCR was run by TCRdb on the multiplex PCR reads, yielding one entry per CDR3 protein. The sample lists a few hundred thousand distinct CDR3 sequences, 14% occurring once. The CDR3 consists of 13 residues. Germline-derived CDR1 and CDR2 are SGDLS and YYNGEE. Between the trimmed V and J ends, which lost 4 bases and 10 bases, there was a span of 12 bases.

The rearrangement uses TRBV9 and TRBJ1-6; D gene unclear. This receptor was taken from a woman in her twenties or thirties with Graves' ophthalmopathy. Sequencing used blood. The CDR3 bases are TGTGCCAGCAGCTCCCCAGGTCGCTCACCCCTCCACTTT. Protein: CASSSPGRSPLHF.